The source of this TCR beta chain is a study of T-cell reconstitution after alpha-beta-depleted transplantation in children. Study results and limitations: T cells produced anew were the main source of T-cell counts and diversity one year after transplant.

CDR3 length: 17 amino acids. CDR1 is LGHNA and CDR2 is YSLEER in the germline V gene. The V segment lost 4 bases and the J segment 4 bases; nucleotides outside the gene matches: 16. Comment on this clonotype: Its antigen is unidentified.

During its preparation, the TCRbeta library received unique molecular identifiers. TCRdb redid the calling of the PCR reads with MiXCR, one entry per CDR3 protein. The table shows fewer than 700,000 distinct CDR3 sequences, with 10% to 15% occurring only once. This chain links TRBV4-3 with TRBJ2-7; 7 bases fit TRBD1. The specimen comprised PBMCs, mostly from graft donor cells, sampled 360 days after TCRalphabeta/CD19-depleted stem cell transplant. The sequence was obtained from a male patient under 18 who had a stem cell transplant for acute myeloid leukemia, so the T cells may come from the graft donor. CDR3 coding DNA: TGCGCCAGCAGCCCTTCCCCGACGGGACAGACCCTTTACGAGCAGTACTTC. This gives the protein CASSPSPTGQTLYEQYF.